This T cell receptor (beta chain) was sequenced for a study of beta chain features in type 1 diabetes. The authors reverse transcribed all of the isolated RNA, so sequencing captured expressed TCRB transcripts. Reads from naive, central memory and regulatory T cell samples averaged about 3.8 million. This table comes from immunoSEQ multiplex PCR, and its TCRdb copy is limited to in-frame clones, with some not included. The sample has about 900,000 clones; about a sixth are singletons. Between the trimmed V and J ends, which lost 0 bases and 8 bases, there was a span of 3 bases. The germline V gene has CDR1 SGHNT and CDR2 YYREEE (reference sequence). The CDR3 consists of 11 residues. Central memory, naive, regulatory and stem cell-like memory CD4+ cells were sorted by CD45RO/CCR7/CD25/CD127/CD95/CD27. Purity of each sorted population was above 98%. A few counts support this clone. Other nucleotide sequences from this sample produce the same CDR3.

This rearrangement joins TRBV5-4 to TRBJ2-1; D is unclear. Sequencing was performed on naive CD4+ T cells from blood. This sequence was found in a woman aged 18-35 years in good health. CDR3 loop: CASSLDYEQFF. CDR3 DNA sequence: TGTGCCAGCAGCTTGGACTATGAGCAGTTCTTC.